This note documents a single T cell receptor (beta chain) sequence. Germline V CDR1 and CDR2: LGHNA, YSLEER. The V and J ends lost 4 bases and 2 bases respectively, with 11 bases between them. CDR3 length: 14 residues. These data belong to a study of blood T cell repertoires in COVID-19. The overall study: COVID-19 samples collected from the United States, Italy and Spain covered acute and convalescent phases.

Generated by immunoSEQ multiplex PCR, the TCRdb table keeps only in-frame clones and is missing some. The data contain 190,000 or so clones, less than 85% of them singletons. Sample: peripheral blood. The chain has TRBV4-3 and TRBJ1-2; the D is unclear. The receptor comes from a man between 45 and 60 years old who had recovered from COVID-19. DNA of the CDR3: TGCGCCAGCAGCCCGCGAGGAGTGAACTATGGCTACACCTTC. Translated: CASSPRGVNYGYTF.